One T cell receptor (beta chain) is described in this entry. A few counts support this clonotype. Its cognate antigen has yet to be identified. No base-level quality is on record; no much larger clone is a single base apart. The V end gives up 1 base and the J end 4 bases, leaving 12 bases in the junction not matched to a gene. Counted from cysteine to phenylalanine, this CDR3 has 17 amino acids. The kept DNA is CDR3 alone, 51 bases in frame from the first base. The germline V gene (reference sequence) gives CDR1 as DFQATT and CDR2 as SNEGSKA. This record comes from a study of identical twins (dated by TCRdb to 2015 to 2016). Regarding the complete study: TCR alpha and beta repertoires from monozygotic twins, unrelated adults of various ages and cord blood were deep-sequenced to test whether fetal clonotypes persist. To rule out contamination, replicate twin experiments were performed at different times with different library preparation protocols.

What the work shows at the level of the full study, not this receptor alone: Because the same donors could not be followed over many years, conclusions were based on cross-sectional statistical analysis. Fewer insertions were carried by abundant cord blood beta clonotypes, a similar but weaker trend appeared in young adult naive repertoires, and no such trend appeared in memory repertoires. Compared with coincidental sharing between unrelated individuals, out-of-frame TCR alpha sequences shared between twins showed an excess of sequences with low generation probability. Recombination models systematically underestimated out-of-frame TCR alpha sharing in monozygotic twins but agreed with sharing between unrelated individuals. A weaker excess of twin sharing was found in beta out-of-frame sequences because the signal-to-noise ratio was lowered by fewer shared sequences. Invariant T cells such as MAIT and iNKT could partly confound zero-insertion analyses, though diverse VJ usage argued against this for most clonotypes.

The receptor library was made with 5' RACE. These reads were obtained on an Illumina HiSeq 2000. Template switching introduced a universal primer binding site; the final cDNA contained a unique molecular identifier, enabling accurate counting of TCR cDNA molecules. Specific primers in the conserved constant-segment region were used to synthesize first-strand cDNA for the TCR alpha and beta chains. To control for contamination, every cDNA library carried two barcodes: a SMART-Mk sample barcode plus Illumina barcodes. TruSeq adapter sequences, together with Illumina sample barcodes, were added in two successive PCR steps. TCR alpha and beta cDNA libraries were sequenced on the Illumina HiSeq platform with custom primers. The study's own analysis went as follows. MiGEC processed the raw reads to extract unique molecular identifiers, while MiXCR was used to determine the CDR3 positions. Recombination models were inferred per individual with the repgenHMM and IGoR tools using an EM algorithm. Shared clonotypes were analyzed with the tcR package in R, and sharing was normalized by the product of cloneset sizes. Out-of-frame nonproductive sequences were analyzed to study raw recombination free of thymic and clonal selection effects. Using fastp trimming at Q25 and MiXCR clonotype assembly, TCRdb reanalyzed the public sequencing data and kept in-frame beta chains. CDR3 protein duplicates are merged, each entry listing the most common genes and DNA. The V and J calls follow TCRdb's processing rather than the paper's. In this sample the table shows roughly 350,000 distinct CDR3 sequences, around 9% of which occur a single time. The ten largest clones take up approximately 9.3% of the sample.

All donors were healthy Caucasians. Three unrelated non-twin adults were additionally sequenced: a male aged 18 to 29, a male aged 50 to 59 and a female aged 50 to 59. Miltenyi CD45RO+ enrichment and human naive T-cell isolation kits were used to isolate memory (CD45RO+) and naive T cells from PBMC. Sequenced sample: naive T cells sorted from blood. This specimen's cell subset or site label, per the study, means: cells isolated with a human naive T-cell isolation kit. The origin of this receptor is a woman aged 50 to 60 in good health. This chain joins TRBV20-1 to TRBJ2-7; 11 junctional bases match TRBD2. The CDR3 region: CSARGTLTSGNLYEQYF. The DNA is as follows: TGCAGTGCTAGAGGGACCCTGACTAGCGGGAACCTTTACGAGCAGTACTTC.